This T cell receptor (beta chain) emerged from a study of blood T cell repertoires in COVID-19. This CDR3 comprises 15 residues. V shed 6 bases and J 4 bases; nucleotides not matched to a gene: 9. Per germline, CDR1 LGHDT and CDR2 YNNKEL (reference sequence). The data were produced by immunoSEQ multiplex PCR, yet TCRdb's version contains in-frame clones alone and is incomplete. The data hold around 310,000 clones, with 80% to 95% observed a single time. This clonotype was sampled from a woman aged 25 to 39 with COVID-19, enrolled during active disease. The chain combines TRBV3-1 (or the pseudogene TRBV3-2) with TRBJ1-5; 7 bases match TRBD1. The sequenced sample was peripheral blood. DNA of the CDR3: TGTGCCAGCAGTCCATCCGACAGGGCTAATCAGCCCCAGCATTTT. This gives the protein CASSPSDRANQPQHF.